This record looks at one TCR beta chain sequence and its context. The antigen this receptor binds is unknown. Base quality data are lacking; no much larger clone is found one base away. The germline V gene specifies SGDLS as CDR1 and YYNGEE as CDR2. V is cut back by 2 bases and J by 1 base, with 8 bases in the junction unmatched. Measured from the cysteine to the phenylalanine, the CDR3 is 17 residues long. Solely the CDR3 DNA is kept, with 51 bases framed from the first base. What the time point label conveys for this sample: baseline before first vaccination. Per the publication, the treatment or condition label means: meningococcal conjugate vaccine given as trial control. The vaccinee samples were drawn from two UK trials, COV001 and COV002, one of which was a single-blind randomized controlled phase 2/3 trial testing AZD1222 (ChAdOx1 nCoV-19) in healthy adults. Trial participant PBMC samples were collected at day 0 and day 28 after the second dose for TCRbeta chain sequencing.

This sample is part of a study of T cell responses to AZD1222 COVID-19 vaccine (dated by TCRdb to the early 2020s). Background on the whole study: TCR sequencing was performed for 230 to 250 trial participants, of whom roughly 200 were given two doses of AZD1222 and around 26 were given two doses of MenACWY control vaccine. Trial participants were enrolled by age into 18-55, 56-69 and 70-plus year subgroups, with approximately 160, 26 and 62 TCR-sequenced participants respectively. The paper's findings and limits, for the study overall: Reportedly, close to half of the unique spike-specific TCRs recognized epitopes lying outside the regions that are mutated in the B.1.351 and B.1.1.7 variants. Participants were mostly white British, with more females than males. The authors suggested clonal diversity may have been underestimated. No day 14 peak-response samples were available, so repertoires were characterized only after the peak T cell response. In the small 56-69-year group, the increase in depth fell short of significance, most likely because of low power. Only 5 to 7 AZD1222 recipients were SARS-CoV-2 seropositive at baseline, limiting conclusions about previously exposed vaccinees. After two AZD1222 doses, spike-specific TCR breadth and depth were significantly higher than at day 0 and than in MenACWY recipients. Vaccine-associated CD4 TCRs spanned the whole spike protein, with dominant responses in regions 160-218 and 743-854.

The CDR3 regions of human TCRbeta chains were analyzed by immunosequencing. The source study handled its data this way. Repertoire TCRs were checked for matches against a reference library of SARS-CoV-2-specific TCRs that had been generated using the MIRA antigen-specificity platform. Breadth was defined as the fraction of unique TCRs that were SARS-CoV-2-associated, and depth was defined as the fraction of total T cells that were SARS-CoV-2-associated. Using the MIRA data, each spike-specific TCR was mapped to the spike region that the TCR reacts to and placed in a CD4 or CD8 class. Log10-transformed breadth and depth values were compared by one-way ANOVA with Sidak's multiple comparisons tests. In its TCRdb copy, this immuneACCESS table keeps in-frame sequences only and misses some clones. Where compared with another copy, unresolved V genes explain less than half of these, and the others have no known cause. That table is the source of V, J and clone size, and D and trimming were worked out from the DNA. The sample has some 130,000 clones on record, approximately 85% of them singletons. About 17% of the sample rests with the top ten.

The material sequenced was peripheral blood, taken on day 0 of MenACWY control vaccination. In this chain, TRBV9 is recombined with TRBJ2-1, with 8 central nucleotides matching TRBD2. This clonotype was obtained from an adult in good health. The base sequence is TGTGCCAGCAGCGTCGGGTCACTAGCGGCTTCCTACAATGAGCAGTTCTTC. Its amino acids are CASSVGSLAASYNEQFF.